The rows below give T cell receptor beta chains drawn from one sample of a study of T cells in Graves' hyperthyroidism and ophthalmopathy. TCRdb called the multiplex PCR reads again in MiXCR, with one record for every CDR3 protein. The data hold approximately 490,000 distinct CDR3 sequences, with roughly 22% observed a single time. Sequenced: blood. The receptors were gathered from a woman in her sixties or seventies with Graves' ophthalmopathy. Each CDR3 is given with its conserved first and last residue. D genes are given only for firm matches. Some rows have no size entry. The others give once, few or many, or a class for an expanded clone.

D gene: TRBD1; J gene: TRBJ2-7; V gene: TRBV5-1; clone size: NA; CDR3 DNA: TGCGCCAGCAGCCTTAGGACAGGGGTGAGCGAGCAGTACTTC; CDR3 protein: CASSLRTGVSEQYF
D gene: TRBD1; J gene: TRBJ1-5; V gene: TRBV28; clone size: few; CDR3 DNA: TGTGCCAGCAGCCCTATGTGGGGACAGGGATATCAGCCCCAGCATTTT; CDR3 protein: CASSPMWGQGYQPQHF
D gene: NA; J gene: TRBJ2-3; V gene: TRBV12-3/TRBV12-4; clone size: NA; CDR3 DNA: TGTGCCAGCCGACAAAAGGGGACCACAGATACGCAGTATTTT; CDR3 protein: CASRQKGTTDTQYF
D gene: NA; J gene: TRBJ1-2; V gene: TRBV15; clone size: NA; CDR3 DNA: TGTGCCACCAGCAGAGATCCTACAGGCTATGGCTACACCTTC; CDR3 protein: CATSRDPTGYGYTF
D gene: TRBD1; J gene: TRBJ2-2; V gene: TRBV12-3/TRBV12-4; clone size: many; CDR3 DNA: TGTGCCAGCAGTGAAGACAGGGGCAGTCGTACCGGGGAGCTGTTTTTT; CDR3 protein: CASSEDRGSRTGELFF
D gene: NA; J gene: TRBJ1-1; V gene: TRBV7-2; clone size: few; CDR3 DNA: TGTGCCAGCAGCCTGGGGGGGGGAGATGAAGCTTTCTTT; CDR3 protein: CASSLGGGDEAFF
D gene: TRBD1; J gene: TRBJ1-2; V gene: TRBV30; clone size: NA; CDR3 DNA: TGTGCCTCACCCGGGACAGGGCACCCTGGAGGCTACACCTTC; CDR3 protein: CASPGTGHPGGYTF
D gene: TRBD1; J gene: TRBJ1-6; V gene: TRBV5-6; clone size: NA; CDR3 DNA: TGTGCCAGCAGGGTCGGGACAGGGAATAATTCACCCCTCCACTTT; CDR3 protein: CASRVGTGNNSPLHF
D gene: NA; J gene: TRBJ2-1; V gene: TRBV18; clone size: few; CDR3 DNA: TGTGCCAGCTCACCGGACGGGGGCCACTCCTACAATGAGCAGTTCTTC; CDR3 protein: CASSPDGGHSYNEQFF
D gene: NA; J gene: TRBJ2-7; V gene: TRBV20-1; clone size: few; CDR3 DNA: TGCAGTGCTAGAGTGGAACAGTGGCAGTACTTC; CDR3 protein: CSARVEQWQYF
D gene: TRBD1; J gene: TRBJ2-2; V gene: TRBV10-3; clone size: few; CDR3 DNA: TGTGCCATCAGTCGGACAGGGGGAAACACCGGGGAGCTGTTTTTT; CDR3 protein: CAISRTGGNTGELFF
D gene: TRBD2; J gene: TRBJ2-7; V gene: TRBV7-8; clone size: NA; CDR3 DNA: TGTGCCAGCAGCTTAGCACGGGGGGCCTACGAGCAGTACTTC; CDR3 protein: CASSLARGAYEQYF
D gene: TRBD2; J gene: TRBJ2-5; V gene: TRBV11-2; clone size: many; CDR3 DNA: TGTGCCAGCAGCCCGTTAGCGGGAGGGATCCAAGAGACCCAGTACTTC; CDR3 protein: CASSPLAGGIQETQYF
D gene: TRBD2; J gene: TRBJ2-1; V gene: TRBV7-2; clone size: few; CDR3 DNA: TGTGCCAGCAGCTCAATCGGGACTAGCGGGAGGGCAAGGGGGTTCTTC; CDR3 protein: CASSSIGTSGRARGFF
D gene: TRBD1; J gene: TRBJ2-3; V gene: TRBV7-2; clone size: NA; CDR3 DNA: TGTGCCAGCAGCCTACTCGGGACAGGGGGAAAATGGGATACGCAGTATTTT; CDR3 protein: CASSLLGTGGKWDTQYF
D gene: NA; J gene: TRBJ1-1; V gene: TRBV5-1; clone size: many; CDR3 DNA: TGCGCCAGCAGCTTGGTTCAGGGAGAAGGTTCTGAAGCTTTCTTT; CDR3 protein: CASSLVQGEGSEAFF
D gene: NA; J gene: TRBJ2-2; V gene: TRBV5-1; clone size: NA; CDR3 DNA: TGCGCCAGCAGCTTGGGCCCGGCCACCGGGGAGCTGTTTTTT; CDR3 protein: CASSLGPATGELFF
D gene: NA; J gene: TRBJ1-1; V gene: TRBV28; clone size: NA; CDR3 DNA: TGTGCCAGCATCGCGGGAGTGAACACTGAAGCTTTCTTT; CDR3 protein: CASIAGVNTEAFF
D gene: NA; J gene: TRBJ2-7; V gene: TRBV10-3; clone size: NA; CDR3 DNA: TGTGCCACCGACAGCGGTAGCTCCTACGAGCAGTACTTC; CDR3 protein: CATDSGSSYEQYF
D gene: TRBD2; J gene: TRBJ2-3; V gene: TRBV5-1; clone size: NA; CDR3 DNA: TGCGCCAGCACCCTAGCGGGGCAAAGCACAGATACGCAGTATTTT; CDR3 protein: CASTLAGQSTDTQYF
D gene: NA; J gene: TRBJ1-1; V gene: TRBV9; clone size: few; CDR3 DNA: TGTGCCAGCAGCGGCGGGACACGGGGGGACACTGAAGCTTTCTTT; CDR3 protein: CASSGGTRGDTEAFF
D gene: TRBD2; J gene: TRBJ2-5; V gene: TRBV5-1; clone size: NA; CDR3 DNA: TGCGCCAGCAGCTCCGGGACTATCGAAGAGACCCAGTACTTC; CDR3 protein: CASSSGTIEETQYF
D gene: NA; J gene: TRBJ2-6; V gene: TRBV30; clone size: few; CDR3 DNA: TGTGCCTGGAATCCAGGGGGACTCGGGGCCAACGTCCTGACTTTC; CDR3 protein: CAWNPGGLGANVLTF
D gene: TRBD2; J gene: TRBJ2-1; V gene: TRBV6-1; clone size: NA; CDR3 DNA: TGTGCCAGCACCCGCGTCGGCGGGAGGCTTTCCTACAATGAGCAGTTCTTC; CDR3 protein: CASTRVGGRLSYNEQFF
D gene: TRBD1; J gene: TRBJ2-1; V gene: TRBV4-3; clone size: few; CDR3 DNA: TGCGCCAGCAGCCACATCCCGACAGGGGACTACAATGAGCAGTTCTTC; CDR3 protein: CASSHIPTGDYNEQFF
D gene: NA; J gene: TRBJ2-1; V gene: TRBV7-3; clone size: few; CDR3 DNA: TGTGCCAGCAGCTTAGATGCTGGGGTTGGGTTGAATGAGCAGTTCTTC; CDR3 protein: CASSLDAGVGLNEQFF
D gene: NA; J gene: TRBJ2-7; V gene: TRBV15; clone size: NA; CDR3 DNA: TGTGCCACCAGCAGACAGGGGCGGTACGAGCAGTACTTC; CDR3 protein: CATSRQGRYEQYF
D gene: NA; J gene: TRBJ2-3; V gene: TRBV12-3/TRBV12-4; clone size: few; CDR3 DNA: TGTGCCAGCAGTTTATCAGTCGGAGTGCGTACGCAGTATTTT; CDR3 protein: CASSLSVGVRTQYF
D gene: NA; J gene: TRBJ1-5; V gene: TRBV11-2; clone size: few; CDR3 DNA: TGTGCCAGCAGCTTAGATTCCATTTCCCCCCAGCATTTT; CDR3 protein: CASSLDSISPQHF